These 17 T cell receptor beta chains were all obtained from the same sample, sequenced in a study of shared clonotypes between healthy human individuals. The method was immunoSEQ multiplex PCR; TCRdb's version includes in-frame clones alone and lacks a portion of them. The table includes 550,000 to 700,000 clones, more than 70% detected once. Specimen: memory CD4+ T cells sorted from blood. Subset in this sample: CD45RA-negative fraction. The receptors stem from a young woman in good health.

This chain uses TRBV7-9 with TRBJ2-7, with 8 bases aligning to TRBD1. Unmatched junction bases numbered 5, after V lost 5 bases and J lost 2 bases. CDR1 and CDR2 (germline): SEHNR, FQNEAQ (reference sequence). This CDR3 has 14 residues. The CDR3 DNA follows: TGTGCCAGCAGCGCCCGGACAGGGACCTACGAGCAGTACTTC. It specifies CASSARTGTYEQYF.

The chain employs TRBV19 and TRBJ1-4; 8 nucleotides align to TRBD1. Germline assignment: CDR1 LNHDA and CDR2 SQIVND (reference sequence). V was pared by 4 bases and J by 2 bases, with 3 bases of the junction left unmatched. The length of the CDR3 is 15 residues. The CDR3 coding sequence is TGTGCCAGTAGTACCCACAGGGGGACTAATGAAAAACTGTTTTTT. Protein product: CASSTHRGTNEKLFF.

The chain is built from TRBV11-2 and TRBJ2-2; weak D call: TRBD2 (5 bases). The germline V and J ends were trimmed by 3 bases and 2 bases, with 7 bases remaining between them. This CDR3 has 14 residues. CDR1 and CDR2 (germline): SGHAT, FQNNGV. CDR3 DNA sequence: TGTGCCAGCAGCTTCACTAGTAACACCGGGGAGCTGTTTTTT. It translates to CASSFTSNTGELFF.

The chain uses TRBV5-1 and TRBJ1-4; D gene ambiguous. This CDR3 is 17 amino acids long. Germline values: CDR1 SGHRS, CDR2 YFSETQ. Trimming took 4 bases from V and 3 from J, leaving 19 bases between them. CDR3 residues: CASSLSGGFYANEKLFF. CDR3 nucleotide sequence: TGCGCCAGCAGCCTATCTGGAGGCTTTTATGCTAATGAAAAACTGTTTTTT.

The chain links TRBV7-3 to TRBJ2-1; 11 nucleotides agree with TRBD2. CDR1 is SGHTA, CDR2 FQGTGA, per germline. V shed 5 bases and J 4 bases; nucleotides not matched to a gene: 4. The CDR3 sequence is 15 residues long. CDR3 region: CASSMTSGVYNEQFF. Written as DNA, the CDR3 is TGTGCCAGCAGCATGACTAGCGGGGTATACAATGAGCAGTTCTTC.

Here the CDR3 DNA reads TGCGCCAGCAGCTTTGCAGCAATACTAGCGGGGAACTACGAGCAGTACTTC. Its translation is CASSFAAILAGNYEQYF. This rearrangement joins TRBV5-1 to TRBJ2-7, with 10 bases aligning to TRBD2. Germline CDR1 SGHRS, CDR2 YFSETQ. V shed 2 bases and J 3 bases; nucleotides not matched to a gene: 11. This CDR3 is built from 17 residues.

The rearrangement joins TRBV11-2 to TRBJ2-5, with TRBD2 as a possible D gene (5 bases). The CDR3 spans 15 residues. Germline lookup yields CDR1 SGHAT and CDR2 FQNNGV. V was pared by 1 base and J by 5 bases, with 14 bases between. The CDR3 DNA follows: TGTGCCAGCAGCTTAGGGGCCTCAGGCGGGGAGACCCAGTACTTC. This encodes CASSLGASGGETQYF.

The chain links TRBV4-2 to TRBJ1-1; 9 nucleotides match TRBD1. CDR3 length: 14 residues. Germline V lookup: CDR1 LGHNA, CDR2 YNFKEQ. J was trimmed by 5 bases and V by 1 base; bases with no gene match: 2. CDR3 residues: CASSQGQGDTEAFF. The CDR3 nucleotides read TGTGCCAGCAGCCAAGGACAGGGGGATACTGAAGCTTTCTTT.

This clone was recorded a few times. The CDR3 loop reads CSGRSPLEQYF. The CDR3 DNA is TGCAGTGGACGCTCCCCTCTCGAGCAGTACTTC. The rearrangement links TRBV20-1 to TRBJ2-5; D unclear. The DNA end favors TRBJ2-7, so the J call may be wrong. This CDR3 comprises 11 residues. Looked up from germline, CDR1 is DFQATT and CDR2 is SNEGSKA (reference sequence).

The chain uses TRBV7-9 and TRBJ1-2; 9 bases match TRBD1. J gave up 2 bases and V 5 bases, and 6 bases lay outside the gene matches. This CDR3 is built from 15 residues. In germline, CDR1 is SEHNR, CDR2 FQNEAQ (reference sequence). The CDR3 DNA follows: TGTGCCAGCAGCAAAGGGACAGGGACCAACTATGGCTACACCTTC. Its translation is CASSKGTGTNYGYTF.

The chain joins TRBV29-1 to TRBJ2-3, with 9 bases aligning to TRBD2. From germline, CDR1 is SQVTM and CDR2 ANQGSEA. This CDR3 contains 12 residues. Trimming took 4 bases from V and 4 from J; bases not matched to a gene: 0. CDR3 sequence: CSVGGRADTQYF. The CDR3 DNA reads as TGCAGCGTTGGCGGGAGGGCAGATACGCAGTATTTT.

The chain carries TRBV28 and TRBJ1-4, with 9 positions matching TRBD1. V lost 6 bases and J lost 8; bases outside the gene matches: 7. The CDR3 has 14 residues. Germline V CDR1 and CDR2: MDHEN, SYDVKM. The CDR3 loop is CASSPGTGQEKLFF. The CDR3, as DNA: TGTGCCAGCAGCCCTGGGACAGGGCAAGAAAAACTGTTTTTT.

V is TRBV28 and J is TRBJ2-1; D remains ambiguous. Germline assignment: CDR1 MDHEN and CDR2 SYDVKM. Deletions cut 3 bases from V and 6 bases from J, with 12 bases between. The CDR3 length is 14 residues. CDR3 DNA: TGTGCCAGCAGTTTTAGGGTCAATACCAATGAGCAGTTCTTC. It codes for CASSFRVNTNEQFF.

This clone occurred many times. J is TRBJ2-5 and V is TRBV27, with 12 bases that match TRBD1. V trimming: 8 bases; J trimming: 5 bases; junction bases outside the gene matches: 9. Per the germline V gene, CDR1 is MNHEY and CDR2 is SMNVEV (reference sequence). There are 15 residues in the CDR3. The CDR3 loop reads CASHEGTGGSETQYF. The CDR3 DNA sequence: TGTGCCAGCCATGAGGGGACAGGGGGCTCGGAGACCCAGTACTTC.

The V gene is TRBV19, the J gene TRBJ2-2; tentative D call: TRBD2 (5 bases). There are 13 residues in the CDR3. CDR1 and CDR2 (germline): LNHDA, SQIVND (reference sequence). V was cut by 1 base and J by 6 bases, with 6 bases left in between. The chain's CDR3 is CASSIVAPGELFF. For the CDR3, the DNA is TGTGCCAGTAGTATAGTAGCGCCCGGGGAGCTGTTTTTT.

This clone came up many times. Other DNA sequences in the sample encode the same CDR3. The gene calls are TRBV19 and TRBJ2-1, with 11 bases lining up with TRBD1. Losses at the gene ends were 0 bases for V and 3 bases for J; bases not matched to a gene: 4. Germline CDR1 is LNHDA and CDR2 is SQIVND (reference sequence). This CDR3 is 17 amino acids long. The CDR3 is CASSIDSGTGGYNEQFF. CDR3 in DNA: TGTGCCAGTAGTATAGACTCCGGGACAGGGGGCTACAATGAGCAGTTCTTC. Using reference TRBV19 and TRBJ2-1 for the parts outside the CDR3, the full variable domain is DGGITQSPKYLFRKEGQNVTLSCEQNLNHDAMYWYRQDPGQGLRLIYYSQIVNDFQKGDIAEGYSVSREKKESFPLTVTSAQKNPTAFYLCASSIDSGTGGYNEQFFGPGTRLTVL.

V usage is TRBV4-2 and J usage is TRBJ1-1, with D unresolved. CDR3 size: 14 residues. V lost 1 base and J 4 bases, leaving 10 bases between the germline ends. Germline V gene lookup returns CDR1 LGHNA and CDR2 YNFKEQ. CDR3 sequence reads: CASSQGGRRTEAFF. The CDR3 region has the DNA TGTGCCAGCAGCCAAGGCGGGCGACGCACTGAAGCTTTCTTT.